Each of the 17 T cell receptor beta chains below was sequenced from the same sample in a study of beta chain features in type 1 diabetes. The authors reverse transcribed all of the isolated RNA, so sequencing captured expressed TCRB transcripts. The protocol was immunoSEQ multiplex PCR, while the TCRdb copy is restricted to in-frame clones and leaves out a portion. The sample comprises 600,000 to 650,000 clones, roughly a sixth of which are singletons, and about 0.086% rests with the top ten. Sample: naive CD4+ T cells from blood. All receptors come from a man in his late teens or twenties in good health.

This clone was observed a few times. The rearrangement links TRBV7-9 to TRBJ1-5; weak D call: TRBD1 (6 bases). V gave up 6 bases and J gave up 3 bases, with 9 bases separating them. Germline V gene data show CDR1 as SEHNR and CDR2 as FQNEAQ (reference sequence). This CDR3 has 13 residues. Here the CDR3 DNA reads TGTGCCAGCAGACAGGGTATCAATCAGCCCCAGCATTTT. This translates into CASRQGINQPQHF.

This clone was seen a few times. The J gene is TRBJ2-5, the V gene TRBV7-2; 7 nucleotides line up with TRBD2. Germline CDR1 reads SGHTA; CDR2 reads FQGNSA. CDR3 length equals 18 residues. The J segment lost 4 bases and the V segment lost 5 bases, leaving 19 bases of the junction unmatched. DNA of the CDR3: TGTGCCAGCAGCCCAAGAGGCCGAGGGAGGGTTCAGTTAGAGACCCAGTACTTC. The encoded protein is CASSPRGRGRVQLETQYF.

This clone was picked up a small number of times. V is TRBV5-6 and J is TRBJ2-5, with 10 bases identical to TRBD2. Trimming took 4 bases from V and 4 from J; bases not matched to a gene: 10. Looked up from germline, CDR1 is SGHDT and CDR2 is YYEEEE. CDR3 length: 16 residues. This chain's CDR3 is CASSRGVASGRETQYF. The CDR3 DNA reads TGTGCCAGCAGCCGAGGGGTGGCTAGCGGGAGAGAGACCCAGTACTTC.

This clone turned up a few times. CDR3 in DNA: TGTGCCAGCAGTTTCGGCGAGAGCCAAGAGACCCAGTACTTC. Its protein is CASSFGESQETQYF. The chain links TRBV27 to TRBJ2-5; D not resolved. Germline V lookup: CDR1 MNHEY, CDR2 SMNVEV (reference sequence). The ends were cut back, 3 bases at V and 1 base at J, with 9 bases in the middle. CDR3 size: 14 residues.

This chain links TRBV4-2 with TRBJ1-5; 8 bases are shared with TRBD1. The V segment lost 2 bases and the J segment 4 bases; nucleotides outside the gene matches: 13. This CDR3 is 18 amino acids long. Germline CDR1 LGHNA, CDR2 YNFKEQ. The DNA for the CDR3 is TGTGCCAGCAGCCAAAACTCTTTTGGGGACAGGCTTAATCAGCCCCAGCATTTT. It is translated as CASSQNSFGDRLNQPQHF.

The CDR3 coding sequence is TGCGCCAGCAGCCCCAGGGGGGCGGGGCCTAACACCGGGGAGCTGTTTTTT. This sequence encodes CASSPRGAGPNTGELFF. The rearrangement links TRBV4-3 to TRBJ2-2; D may be TRBD1 (7 bases). CDR1 is LGHNA and CDR2 is YSLEER in the germline V gene. The length of the CDR3 is 17 residues. The V end lost 4 bases, the J end lost 2 bases, and 17 bases lay between the germline ends.

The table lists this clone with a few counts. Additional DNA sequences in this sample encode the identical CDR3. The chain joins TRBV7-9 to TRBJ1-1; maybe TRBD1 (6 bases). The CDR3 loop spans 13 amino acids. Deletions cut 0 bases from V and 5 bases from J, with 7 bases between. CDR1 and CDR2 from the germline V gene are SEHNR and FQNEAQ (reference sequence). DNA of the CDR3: TGTGCCAGCAGCTTAGCGAGGGGGACTGAAGCTTTCTTT. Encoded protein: CASSLARGTEAFF. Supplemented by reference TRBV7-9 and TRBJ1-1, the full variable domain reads DTGVSQNPRHKITKRGQNVTFRCDPISEHNRLYWYRQTLGQGPEFLTYFQNEAQLEKSRLLSDRFSAERPKGSFSTLEIQRTEQGDSAMYLCASSLARGTEAFFGQGTRLTVV.

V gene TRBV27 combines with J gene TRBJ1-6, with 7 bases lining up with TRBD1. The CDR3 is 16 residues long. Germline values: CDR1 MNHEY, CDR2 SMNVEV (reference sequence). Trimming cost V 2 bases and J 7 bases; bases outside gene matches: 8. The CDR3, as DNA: TGTGCCAGCAGTTTAATCCCGACAGGGTTGAATTCACCCCTCCACTTT. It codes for CASSLIPTGLNSPLHF.

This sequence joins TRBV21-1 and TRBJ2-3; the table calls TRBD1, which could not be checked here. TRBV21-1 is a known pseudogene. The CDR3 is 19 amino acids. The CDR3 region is CASSKVLRWTGEARIRQYF. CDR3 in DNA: TGTGCCAGCAGCAAAGTCCTCCGTTGGACAGGGGAGGCACGAATACGGCAGTATTTT.

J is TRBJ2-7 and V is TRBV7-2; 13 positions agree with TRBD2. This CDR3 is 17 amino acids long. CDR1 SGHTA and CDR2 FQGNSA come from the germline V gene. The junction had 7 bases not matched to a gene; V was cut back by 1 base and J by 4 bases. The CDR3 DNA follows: TGTGCCAGCAGCTTAGAGATACTAGCGGGAGGGCCATACGAGCAGTACTTC. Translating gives CASSLEILAGGPYEQYF.

This CDR3 reads CASSLARLGRGDNEQFF. In DNA, the CDR3 is TGCGCCAGCAGCTTGGCCCGGTTGGGGCGGGGAGACAATGAGCAGTTCTTC. The rearrangement joins TRBV5-1 to TRBJ2-1, with D perhaps TRBD2 (6 bases). Between the trimmed V and J ends, which lost 0 bases and 5 bases, there was a span of 18 bases. Germline CDR1 reads SGHRS; CDR2 reads YFSETQ. There are 17 residues in the CDR3.

CDR3 region: CASTSENRQPQHF. The CDR3 coding sequence is TGTGCCAGCACTTCAGAGAATAGGCAGCCCCAGCATTTT. V is TRBV7-2 and J is TRBJ1-5, with D hard to call. Trimming left V 7 bases short and J 7 bases short, with 14 bases between. Germline V gives CDR1 SGHTA, CDR2 FQGNSA. The CDR3 length is 13 residues.

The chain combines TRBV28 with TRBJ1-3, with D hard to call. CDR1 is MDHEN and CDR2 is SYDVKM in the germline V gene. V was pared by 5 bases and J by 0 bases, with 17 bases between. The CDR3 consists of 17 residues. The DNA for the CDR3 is TGTGCCAGCAGTGGCTCAGCAGCTCCCGACTCTGGAAACACCATATATTTT. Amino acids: CASSGSAAPDSGNTIYF.

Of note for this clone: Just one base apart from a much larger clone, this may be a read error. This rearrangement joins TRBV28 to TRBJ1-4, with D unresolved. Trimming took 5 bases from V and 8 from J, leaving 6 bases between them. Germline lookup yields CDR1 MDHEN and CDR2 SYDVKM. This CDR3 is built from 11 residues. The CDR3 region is CASSVREKLFF. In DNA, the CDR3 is TGTGCCAGCAGTGTCCGGGAAAAACTGTTTTTT. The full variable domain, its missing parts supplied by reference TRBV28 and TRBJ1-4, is DVKVTQSSRYLVKRTGEKVFLECVQDMDHENMFWYRQDPGLGLRLIYFSYDVKMKEKGDIPEGYSVSREKKERFSLILESASTNQTSMYLCASSVREKLFFGSGTQLSVL.

The DNA of the CDR3 is TGTGCCAGCAGCAAAGGGGAAGCGGGAAGCTCCTACGAGCAGTACTTC. It encodes CASSKGEAGSSYEQYF. The chain uses TRBV21-1 and TRBJ2-7; the table's D call, TRBD2, has no DNA check behind it. TRBV21-1 is recorded as a pseudogene. The CDR3 covers 16 residues.

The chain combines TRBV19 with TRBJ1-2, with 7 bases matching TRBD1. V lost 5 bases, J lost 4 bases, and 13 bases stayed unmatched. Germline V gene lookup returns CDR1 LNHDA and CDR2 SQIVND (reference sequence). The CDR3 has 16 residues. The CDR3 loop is CASSSTGTASLYGYTF. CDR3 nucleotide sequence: TGTGCCAGTAGTTCGACCGGGACAGCCTCCCTCTATGGCTACACCTTC.

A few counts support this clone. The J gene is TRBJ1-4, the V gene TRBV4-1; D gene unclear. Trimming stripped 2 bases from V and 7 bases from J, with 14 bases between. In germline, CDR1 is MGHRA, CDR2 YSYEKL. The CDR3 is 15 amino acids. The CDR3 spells CASSQTGVVIEKLFF. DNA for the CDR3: TGCGCCAGCAGCCAAACCGGGGTGGTAATTGAAAAACTGTTTTTT.